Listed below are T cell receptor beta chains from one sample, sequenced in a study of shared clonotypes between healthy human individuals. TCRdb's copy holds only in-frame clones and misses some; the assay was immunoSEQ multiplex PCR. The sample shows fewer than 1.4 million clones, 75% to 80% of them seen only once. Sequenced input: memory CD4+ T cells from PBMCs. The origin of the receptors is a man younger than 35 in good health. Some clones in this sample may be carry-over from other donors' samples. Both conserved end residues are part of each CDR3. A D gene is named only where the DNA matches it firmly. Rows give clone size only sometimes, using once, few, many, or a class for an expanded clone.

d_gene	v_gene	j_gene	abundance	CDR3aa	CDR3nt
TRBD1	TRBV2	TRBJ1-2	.	CASSEYLSDRGYGYTF	TGTGCCAGCAGTGAATATCTTTCGGACAGGGGCTATGGCTACACCTTC
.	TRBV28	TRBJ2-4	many	CASSFSDGIQYF	TGTGCCAGCAGTTTCTCAGATGGCATTCAGTACTTC
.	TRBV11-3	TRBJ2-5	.	CASSFTGETQYF	TGTGCCAGCAGCTTTACAGGGGAGACCCAGTACTTC
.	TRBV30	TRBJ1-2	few	CARQEGLGLGYTF	TGTGCCCGACAAGAAGGCCTCGGGTTGGGCTACACCTTC
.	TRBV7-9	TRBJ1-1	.	CASFSSYRNTEAFF	TGTGCCAGCTTTTCTTCATACCGGAACACTGAAGCTTTCTTT
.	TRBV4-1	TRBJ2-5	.	CASSQGAGIQETQYF	TGCGCCAGCAGCCAAGGCGCGGGGATCCAAGAGACCCAGTACTTC
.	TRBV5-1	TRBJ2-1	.	CASSLSSRGNEQFF	TGCGCCAGCAGCTTGTCGTCTAGAGGTAATGAGCAGTTCTTC
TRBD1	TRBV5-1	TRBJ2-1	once	CASSGTVGTYNEQFF	TGCGCCAGCAGCGGGACAGTGGGTACCTACAATGAGCAGTTCTTC
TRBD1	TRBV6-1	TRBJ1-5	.	CASSARQGKIEPQHF	TGTGCCAGCAGTGCCCGACAGGGGAAGATTGAGCCCCAGCATTTT
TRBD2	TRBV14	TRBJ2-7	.	CASSGLAGSYEQYF	TGTGCCAGCTCCGGACTAGCGGGATCCTACGAGCAGTACTTC
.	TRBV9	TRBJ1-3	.	CASSDLRAGGNTIYF	TGTGCCAGCAGCGACCTCAGGGCGGGGGGAAACACCATATATTTT
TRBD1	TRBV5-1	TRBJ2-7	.	CASSDPQGAHEQYF	TGCGCCAGCAGCGACCCACAGGGGGCACACGAGCAGTACTTC
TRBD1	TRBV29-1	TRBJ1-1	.	CSVVGQGGNTEAFF	TGCAGCGTTGTGGGACAGGGGGGTAACACTGAAGCTTTCTTT
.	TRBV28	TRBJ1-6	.	CASSSVGHPLHF	TGTGCCAGCAGCTCCGTAGGACATCCCCTCCACTTT
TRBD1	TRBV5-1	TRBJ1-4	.	CASSSTGGSEKLFF	TGCGCCAGCAGCTCTACAGGGGGAAGTGAAAAACTGTTTTTT
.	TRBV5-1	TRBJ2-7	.	CASSLGRDSEQYF	TGCGCCAGCAGCTTGGGCAGGGATAGCGAGCAGTACTTC
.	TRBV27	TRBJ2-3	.	CASSFGGLTTDTQYF	TGTGCCAGCAGTTTCGGGGGACTTACGACAGATACGCAGTATTTT
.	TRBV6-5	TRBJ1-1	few	CASSYIHRSSEAFF	TGTGCCAGCAGTTACATTCACCGGAGTTCAGAAGCTTTCTTT
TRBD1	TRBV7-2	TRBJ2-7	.	CASSLVGGDYEQYF	TGTGCCAGCAGCTTAGTAGGGGGCGACTACGAGCAGTACTTC
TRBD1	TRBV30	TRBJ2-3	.	CAWRGQGIPTDTQYF	TGTGCCTGGAGGGGACAGGGGATACCTACAGATACGCAGTATTTT
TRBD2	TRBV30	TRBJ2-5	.	CAWSWGLAGGYQETQYF	TGTGCCTGGAGTTGGGGGCTAGCGGGAGGTTACCAAGAGACCCAGTACTTC
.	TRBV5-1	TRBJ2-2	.	CASSPTTAPTGELFF	TGCGCCAGCAGCCCAACGACAGCTCCCACCGGGGAGCTGTTTTTT
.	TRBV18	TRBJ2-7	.	CASSPFDSAYEQYF	TGTGCCAGCTCACCTTTCGACAGCGCCTACGAGCAGTACTTC
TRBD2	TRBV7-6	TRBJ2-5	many	CASSLGTSGQETQYF	TGTGCCAGCAGCCTGGGGACTAGCGGCCAAGAGACCCAGTACTTC
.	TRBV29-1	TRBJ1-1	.	CSARLMNTEAFF	TGCAGCGCAAGGCTCATGAACACTGAAGCTTTCTTT
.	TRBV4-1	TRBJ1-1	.	CASSQGGQGRNTEAFF	TGCGCCAGCAGCCAAGGGGGGCAGGGGAGGAACACTGAAGCTTTCTTT
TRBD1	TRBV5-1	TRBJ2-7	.	CASRPGTGGYEQYF	TGCGCCAGCAGGCCCGGGACAGGGGGATACGAGCAGTACTTC